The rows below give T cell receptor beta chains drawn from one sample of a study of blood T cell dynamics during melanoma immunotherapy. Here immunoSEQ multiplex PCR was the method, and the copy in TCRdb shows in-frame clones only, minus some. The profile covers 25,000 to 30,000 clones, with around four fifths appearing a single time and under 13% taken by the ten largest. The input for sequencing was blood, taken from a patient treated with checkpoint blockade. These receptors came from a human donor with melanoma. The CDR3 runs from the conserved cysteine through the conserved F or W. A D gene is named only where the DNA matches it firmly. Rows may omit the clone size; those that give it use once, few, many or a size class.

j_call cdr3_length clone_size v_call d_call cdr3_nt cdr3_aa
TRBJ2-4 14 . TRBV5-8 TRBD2 TGTGCCAGCAGCTCGTCGACTAGCGGGGGGATTCAGTACTTC CASSSSTSGGIQYF
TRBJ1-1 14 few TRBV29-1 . TGCAGCGTCGTCCCGACAGGCATGAACACTGAAGCTTTCTTT CSVVPTGMNTEAFF
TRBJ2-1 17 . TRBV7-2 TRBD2 TGTGCCAGCAGCTTAGCGTCCGGGACTAGCGGCCACAATGAGCAGTTCTTC CASSLASGTSGHNEQFF
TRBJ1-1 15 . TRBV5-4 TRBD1 TGTGCCAGCACCACCCCCGAGGGGGCTTACACTGAAGCTTTCTTT CASTTPEGAYTEAFF
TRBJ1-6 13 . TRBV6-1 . TGTGCCAGCAGTGAAACCCAGCGGTCACCCCTCCACTTT CASSETQRSPLHF
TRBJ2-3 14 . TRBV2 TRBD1 TGTGCCACCTCACGACAGGGCGGCACAGATACGCAGTATTTT CATSRQGGTDTQYF
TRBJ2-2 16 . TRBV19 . TGTGCCAGTAGTATGGGGCCGTACGCGAACACCGGGGAGCTGTTTTTT CASSMGPYANTGELFF
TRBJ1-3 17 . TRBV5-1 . TGCGCCAGCAGCTCTGGAGGGGTCACCAGAGGAGGAAACACCATATATTTT CASSSGGVTRGGNTIYF
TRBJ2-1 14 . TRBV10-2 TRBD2 TGCGCCAGCAGACCACATAGCGGGAGCAATGAGCAGTTCTTC CASRPHSGSNEQFF
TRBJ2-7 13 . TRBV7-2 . TGTGCCAGCAGTCACGGGAGCTCCTACGAGCAGTACTTC CASSHGSSYEQYF
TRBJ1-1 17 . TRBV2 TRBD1 TGTGCCAGCAGTGAAGTTGGACAGGGGGCTCATTACACTGAAGCTTTCTTT CASSEVGQGAHYTEAFF
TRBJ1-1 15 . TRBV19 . TGTGCCAGTAGCCCCCAAGGCCAGATCGGCACTGAAGCTTTCTTT CASSPQGQIGTEAFF
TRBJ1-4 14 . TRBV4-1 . TGCGCCAGCAGCCCTGAGGGACACACCAGCTCCCTGTTTTTT CASSPEGHTSSLFF
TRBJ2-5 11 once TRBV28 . TGTGCCAGCGGACCGACCGAGACCCAGTACTTC CASGPTETQYF
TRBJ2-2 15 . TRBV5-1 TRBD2 TGCGCCAGCAGCCCCGGGGGGACGAACACCGGGGAGCTGTTTTTT CASSPGGTNTGELFF
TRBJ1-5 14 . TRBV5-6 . TGTGCCAGCAGCTTGACAGGACTAAATCAGCCCCAGCATTTT CASSLTGLNQPQHF
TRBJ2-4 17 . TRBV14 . TGTGCCAGCAGCCAAGAATCCCTTCGGGAGCCCAAAAACATTCAGTACTTC CASSQESLREPKNIQYF
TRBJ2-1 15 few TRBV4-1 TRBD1 TGCGCCAGCAGCCTGGGACAGGCCTCCTACAATGAGCAGTTCTTC CASSLGQASYNEQFF
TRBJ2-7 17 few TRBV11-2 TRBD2 TGTGCCAGCAGCTTAGTGAGTCTAGCGGGAGGGCCTGGGGAGCAGTACTTC CASSLVSLAGGPGEQYF
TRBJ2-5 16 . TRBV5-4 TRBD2 TGTGCCAGCAGCCCGAGGACTAGCGGGGGTGTAAAGACCCAGTACTTC CASSPRTSGGVKTQYF
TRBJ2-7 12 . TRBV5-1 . TGTGCCAGCAGCCAAGAGGGATACGAGCAGTACTTC CASSQEGYEQYF
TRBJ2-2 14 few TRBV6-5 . TGTGCCAGCTCCGGTGGGTACGGTTCCGGGGAGCTGTTTTTT CASSGGYGSGELFF
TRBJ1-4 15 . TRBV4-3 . TGCGCCAGCAGCCAAGCGATGGCAACTAATGAAAAACTGTTTTTT CASSQAMATNEKLFF
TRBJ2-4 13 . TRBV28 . TGTGCCAGCACAAGTGGGGACGTAAACATTCAGTACTTC CASTSGDVNIQYF
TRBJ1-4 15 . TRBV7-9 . TGTGCCAGCAGCGCCGGGACACTAGGAGGTGAAAAACTGTTTTTT CASSAGTLGGEKLFF
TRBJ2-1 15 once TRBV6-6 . TGTGCCAGCAGGGACTCAGGGGTTCCCTACAATGAGCAGTTCTTC CASRDSGVPYNEQFF
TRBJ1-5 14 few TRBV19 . TGTGCCAGTAGTATAGCGGGGGCCGGGCAGCCCCAGCATTTT CASSIAGAGQPQHF
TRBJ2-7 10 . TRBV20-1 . TGCAGTGCGCAGGGAGACGAGCAGTACTTC CSAQGDEQYF
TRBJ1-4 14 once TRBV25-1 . TGTGCCAGCAGTGAAGTTGGGGTGAGGGAAAAACTGTTTTTT CASSEVGVREKLFF
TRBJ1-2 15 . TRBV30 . TGTGCCTGGAGCCTCAACGGGGGATCAAACTATGGCTACACCTTC CAWSLNGGSNYGYTF
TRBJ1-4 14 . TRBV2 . TGTGCCAGCAGCGAGACGGTGGTTAATGAAAAACTGTTTTTT CASSETVVNEKLFF
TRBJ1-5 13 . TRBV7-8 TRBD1 TGTGCCAGCAACGACAGGGCCGATCAGCCCCAGCATTTT CASNDRADQPQHF
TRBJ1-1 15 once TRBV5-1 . TGCGCCAGCCACACCCCTCCCGGGGGAAACACTGAAGCTTTCTTT CASHTPPGGNTEAFF
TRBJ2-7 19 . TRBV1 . TGCACCAGCAGCCAAGAAGGTAGACAGGGTTGGCCACTGGGCTACGAGCAGTACTTC CTSSQEGRQGWPLGYEQYF
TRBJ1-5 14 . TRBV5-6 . TGTGCCAGCAGCTTGGGGCGGATCAATCAGCCCCAGCATTTT CASSLGRINQPQHF
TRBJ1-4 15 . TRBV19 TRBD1 TGTGCCAGTAGTATGATGACAGGGATCAATGAAAAACTGTTTTTT CASSMMTGINEKLFF
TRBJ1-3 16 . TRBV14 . TGTGCCAGCAGCCAAGATCTCCAGAGCTCTGGAAACACCATATATTTT CASSQDLQSSGNTIYF